This section outlines one TCR beta chain sequence together with its context. What it recognizes is unknown. These data come from a study of T cell responses to AZD1222 COVID-19 vaccine. The study's findings and limits: Spike as a whole was targeted by vaccine-associated CD4 TCRs, dominant at 160-218 and 743-854. Just five or six AZD1222 recipients were seropositive at baseline. Most donors were white British, females outnumbered males, and clonal diversity was possibly underestimated.

The germline V gene has CDR1 SGDLS and CDR2 YYNGEE. CDR3 length: 13 residues. V was clipped by 0 bases and J by 7 bases, with 5 bases between them. Profiling relied on immunoSEQ multiplex PCR, and the TCRdb table lists in-frame clones only, not all of them. The data show about 140,000 clones, roughly 89% seen once. The sequences come from peripheral blood, collected on day 0 of AZD1222 vaccination. The sequence came from an adult in good health. The V and J genes are TRBV9 and TRBJ1-6, with D hard to call. CDR3 bases: TGTGCCAGCAGCGTAGATCTCAATTCACCCCTCCACTTT. Its protein is CASSVDLNSPLHF.